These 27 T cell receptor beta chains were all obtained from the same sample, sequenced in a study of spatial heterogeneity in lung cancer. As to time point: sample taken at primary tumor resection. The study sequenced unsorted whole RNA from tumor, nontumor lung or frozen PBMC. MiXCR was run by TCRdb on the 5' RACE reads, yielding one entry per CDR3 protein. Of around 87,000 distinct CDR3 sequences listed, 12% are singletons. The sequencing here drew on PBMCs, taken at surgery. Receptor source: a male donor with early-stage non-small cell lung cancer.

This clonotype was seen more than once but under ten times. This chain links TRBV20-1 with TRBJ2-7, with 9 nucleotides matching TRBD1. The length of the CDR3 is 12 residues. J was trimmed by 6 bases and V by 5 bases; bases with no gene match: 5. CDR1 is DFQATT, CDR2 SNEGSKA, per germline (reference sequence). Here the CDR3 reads CSAAGQGSEQYF. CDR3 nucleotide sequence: TGCAGTGCTGCAGGACAGGGGAGCGAGCAGTACTTC.

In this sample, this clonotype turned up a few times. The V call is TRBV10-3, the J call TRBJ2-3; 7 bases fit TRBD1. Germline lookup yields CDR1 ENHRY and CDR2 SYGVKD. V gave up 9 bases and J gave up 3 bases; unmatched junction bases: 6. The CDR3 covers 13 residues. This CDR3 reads CAMSGGRTDTQYF. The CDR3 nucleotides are TGTGCCATGTCAGGGGGAAGGACAGATACGCAGTATTTT.

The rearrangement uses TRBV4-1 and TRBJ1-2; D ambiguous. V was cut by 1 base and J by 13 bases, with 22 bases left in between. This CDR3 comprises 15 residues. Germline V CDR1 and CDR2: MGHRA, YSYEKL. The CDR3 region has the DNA TGCGCCAGCAGCCAAGTGGCCCGGGGAGGAGAGGTCAGCACCTTC. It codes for CASSQVARGGEVSTF.

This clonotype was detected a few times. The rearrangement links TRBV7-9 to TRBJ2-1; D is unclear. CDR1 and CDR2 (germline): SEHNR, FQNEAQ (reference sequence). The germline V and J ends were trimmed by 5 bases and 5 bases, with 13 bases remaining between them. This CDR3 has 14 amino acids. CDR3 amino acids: CASSRLGSDNEQFF. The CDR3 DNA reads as TGTGCCAGCAGCCGCCTCGGGTCCGACAATGAGCAGTTCTTC.

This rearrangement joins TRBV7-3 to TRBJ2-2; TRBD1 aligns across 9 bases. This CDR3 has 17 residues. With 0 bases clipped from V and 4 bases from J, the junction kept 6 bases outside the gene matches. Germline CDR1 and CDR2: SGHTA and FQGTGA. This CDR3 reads CASSLTRTGDLTGELFF. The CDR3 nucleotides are TGTGCCAGCAGCTTAACGAGGACAGGGGATCTCACCGGGGAGCTGTTTTTT.

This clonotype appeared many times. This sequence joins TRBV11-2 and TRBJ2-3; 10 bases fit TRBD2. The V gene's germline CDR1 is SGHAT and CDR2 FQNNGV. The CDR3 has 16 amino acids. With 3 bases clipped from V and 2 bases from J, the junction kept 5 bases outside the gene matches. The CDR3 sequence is CASSFTAGGITDTQYF. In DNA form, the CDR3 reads TGTGCCAGCAGCTTTACAGCGGGGGGGATCACAGATACGCAGTATTTT.

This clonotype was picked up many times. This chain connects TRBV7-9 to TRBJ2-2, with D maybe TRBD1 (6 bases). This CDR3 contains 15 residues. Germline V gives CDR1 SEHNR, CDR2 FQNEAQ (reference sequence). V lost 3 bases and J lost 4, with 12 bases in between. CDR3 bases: TGTGCCAGCAGCTTCCCAGGGGAATTCACCGGGGAGCTGTTTTTT. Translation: CASSFPGEFTGELFF.

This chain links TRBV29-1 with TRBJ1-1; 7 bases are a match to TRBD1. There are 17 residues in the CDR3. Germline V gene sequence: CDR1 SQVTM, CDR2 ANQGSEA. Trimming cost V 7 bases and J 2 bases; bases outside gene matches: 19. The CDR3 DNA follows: TGCAGCGGAGTTGAGTACAGGGGCCATCAACCAAACACTGAAGCTTTCTTT. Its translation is CSGVEYRGHQPNTEAFF.

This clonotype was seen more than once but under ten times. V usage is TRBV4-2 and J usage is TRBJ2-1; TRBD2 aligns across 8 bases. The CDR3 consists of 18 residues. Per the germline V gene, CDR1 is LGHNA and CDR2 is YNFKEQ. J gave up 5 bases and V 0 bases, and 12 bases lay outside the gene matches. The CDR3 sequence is CASSQEVGGGRPHNEQFF. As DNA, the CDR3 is TGTGCCAGCAGCCAAGAGGTGGGCGGCGGGAGGCCCCACAATGAGCAGTTCTTC.

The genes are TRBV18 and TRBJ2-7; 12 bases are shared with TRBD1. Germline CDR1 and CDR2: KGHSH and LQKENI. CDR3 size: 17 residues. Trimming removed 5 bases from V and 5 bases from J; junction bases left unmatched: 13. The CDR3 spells CASSSRDRGPGENEQYF. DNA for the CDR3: TGTGCCAGCTCATCCCGGGACAGGGGGCCGGGTGAGAACGAGCAGTACTTC.

DNA for the CDR3: TGCGCCAGCAGCCAGACGCCCCGGAGGGGTGAGCAGTTCTTC. The encoded protein is CASSQTPRRGEQFF. The chain has TRBV4-3 and TRBJ2-1, with D perhaps TRBD2 (6 bases). With 3 bases removed from V and 9 bases from J, the gap between germline ends came to 15 bases. Germline V gene lookup returns CDR1 LGHNA and CDR2 YSLEER. CDR3 size: 14 residues.

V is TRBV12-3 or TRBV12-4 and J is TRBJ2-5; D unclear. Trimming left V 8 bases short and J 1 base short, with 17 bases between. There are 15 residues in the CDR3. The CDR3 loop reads CASAQGRPLQETQYF. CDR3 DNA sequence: TGTGCCAGCGCACAAGGCAGGCCGCTCCAAGAGACCCAGTACTTC.

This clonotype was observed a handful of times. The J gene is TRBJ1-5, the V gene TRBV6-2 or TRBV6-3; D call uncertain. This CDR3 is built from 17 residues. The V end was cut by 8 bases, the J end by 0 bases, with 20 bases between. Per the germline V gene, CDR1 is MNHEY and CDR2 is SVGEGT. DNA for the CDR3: TGTGCCAGCGGTTCATATACGACGGATTATAGCAATCAGCCCCAGCATTTT. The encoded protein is CASGSYTTDYSNQPQHF.

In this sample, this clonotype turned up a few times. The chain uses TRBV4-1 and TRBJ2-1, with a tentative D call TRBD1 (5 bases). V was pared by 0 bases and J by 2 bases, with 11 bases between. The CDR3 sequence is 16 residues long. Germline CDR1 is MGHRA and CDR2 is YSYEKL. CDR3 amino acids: CASSQDLRVPYNEQFF. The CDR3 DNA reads TGCGCCAGCAGCCAAGATCTCAGGGTCCCCTACAATGAGCAGTTCTTC.

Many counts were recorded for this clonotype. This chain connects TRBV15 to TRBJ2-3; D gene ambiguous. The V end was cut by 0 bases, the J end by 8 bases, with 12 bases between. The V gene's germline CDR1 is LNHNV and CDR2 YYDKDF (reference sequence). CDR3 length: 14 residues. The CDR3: CATSRDLQSATQYF. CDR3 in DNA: TGTGCCACCAGCAGAGATTTGCAGTCAGCTACGCAGTATTTT.

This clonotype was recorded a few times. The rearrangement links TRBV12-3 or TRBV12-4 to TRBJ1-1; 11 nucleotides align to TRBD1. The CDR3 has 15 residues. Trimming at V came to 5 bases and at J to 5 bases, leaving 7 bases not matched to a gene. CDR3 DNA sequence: TGTGCCAGCAGTGAACGGACAGGGGGCTTGACTGAAGCTTTCTTT. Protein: CASSERTGGLTEAFF.

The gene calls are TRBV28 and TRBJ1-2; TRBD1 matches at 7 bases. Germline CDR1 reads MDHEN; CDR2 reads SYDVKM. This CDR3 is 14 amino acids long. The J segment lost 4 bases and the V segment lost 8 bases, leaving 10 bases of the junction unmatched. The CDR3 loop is CASLGAGGFYGYTF. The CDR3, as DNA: TGTGCCAGCTTAGGGGCAGGGGGATTCTATGGCTACACCTTC.

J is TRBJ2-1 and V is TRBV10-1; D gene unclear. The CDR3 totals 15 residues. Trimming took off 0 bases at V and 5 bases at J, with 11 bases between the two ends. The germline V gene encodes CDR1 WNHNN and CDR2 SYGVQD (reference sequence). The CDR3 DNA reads TGCGCCAGCAGTGAGTCGGGCAGAGCCCACAATGAGCAGTTCTTC. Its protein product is CASSESGRAHNEQFF.

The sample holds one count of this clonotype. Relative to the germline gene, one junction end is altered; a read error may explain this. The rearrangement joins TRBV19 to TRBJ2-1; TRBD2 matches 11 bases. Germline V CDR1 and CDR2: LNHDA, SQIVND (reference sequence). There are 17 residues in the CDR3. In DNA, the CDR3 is TGTGCCAGTAGTGAGACTAGCGGGATCCTATCCTTCAATGAGCAGTTCTTC. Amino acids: CASSETSGILSFNEQFF.

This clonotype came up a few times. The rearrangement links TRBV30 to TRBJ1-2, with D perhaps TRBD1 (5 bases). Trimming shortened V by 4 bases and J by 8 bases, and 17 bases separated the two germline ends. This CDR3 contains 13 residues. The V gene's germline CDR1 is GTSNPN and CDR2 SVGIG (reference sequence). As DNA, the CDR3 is TGTGCCTGGACCGAGGCAGGGCGGAGCGGCTACACCTTC. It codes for CAWTEAGRSGYTF. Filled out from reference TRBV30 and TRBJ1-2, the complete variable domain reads SQTIHQWPATLVQPVGSPLSLECTVEGTSNPNLYWYRQAAGRGLQLLFYSVGIGQISSEVPQNLSASRPQDRQFILSSKKLLLSDSGFYLCAWTEAGRSGYTFGSGTRLTVV.

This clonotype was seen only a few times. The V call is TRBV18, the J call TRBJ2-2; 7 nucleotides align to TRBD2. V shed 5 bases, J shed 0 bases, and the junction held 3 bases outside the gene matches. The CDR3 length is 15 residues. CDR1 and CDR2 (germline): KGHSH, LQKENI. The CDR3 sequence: CASSSSGPNTGELFF. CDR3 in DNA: TGTGCCAGCTCATCTAGCGGCCCGAACACCGGGGAGCTGTTTTTT.

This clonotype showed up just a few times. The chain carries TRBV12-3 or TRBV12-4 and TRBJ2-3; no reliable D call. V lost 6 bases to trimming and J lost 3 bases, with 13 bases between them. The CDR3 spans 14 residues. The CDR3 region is CASSFSRVTDTQYF. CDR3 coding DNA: TGTGCCAGCAGCTTTAGCCGGGTTACAGATACGCAGTATTTT.

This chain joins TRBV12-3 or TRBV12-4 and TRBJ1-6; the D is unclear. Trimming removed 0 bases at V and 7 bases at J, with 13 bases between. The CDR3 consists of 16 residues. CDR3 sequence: CASSLAPVQVNSPLHF. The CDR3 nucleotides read TGTGCCAGCAGTTTAGCCCCGGTCCAGGTCAATTCACCCCTCCACTTT.

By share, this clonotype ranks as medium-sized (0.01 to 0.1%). The CDR3 reads CASSLVFSGGTGGQPQHF. CDR3 nucleotide sequence: TGTGCCAGCAGCTTAGTTTTTTCCGGCGGGACAGGAGGTCAGCCCCAGCATTTT. The chain links TRBV11-2 to TRBJ1-5; 8 positions match TRBD1. The CDR3 contains 18 residues. Trimming cost V 1 base and J 6 bases; bases outside gene matches: 14. Germline V gene data show CDR1 as SGHAT and CDR2 as FQNNGV.

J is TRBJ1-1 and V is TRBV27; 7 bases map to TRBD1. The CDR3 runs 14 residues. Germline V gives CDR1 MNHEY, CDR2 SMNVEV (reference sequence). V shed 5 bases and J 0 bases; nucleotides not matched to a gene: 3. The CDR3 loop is CASSGGQMNTEAFF. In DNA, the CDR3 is TGTGCCAGCAGTGGGGGACAGATGAACACTGAAGCTTTCTTT.

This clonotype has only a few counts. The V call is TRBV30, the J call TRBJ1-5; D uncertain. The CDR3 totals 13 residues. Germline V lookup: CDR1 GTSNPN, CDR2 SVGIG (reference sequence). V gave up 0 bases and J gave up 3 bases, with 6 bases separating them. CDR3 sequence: CAWSVTYNQPQHF. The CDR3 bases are TGTGCCTGGAGTGTAACCTACAATCAGCCCCAGCATTTT.

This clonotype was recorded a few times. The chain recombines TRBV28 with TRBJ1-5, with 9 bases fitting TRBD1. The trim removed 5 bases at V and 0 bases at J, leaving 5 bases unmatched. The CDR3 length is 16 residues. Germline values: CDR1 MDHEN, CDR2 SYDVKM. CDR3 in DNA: TGTGCCAGCAGTCTCGACAGGGGGTATAGCAATCAGCCCCAGCATTTT. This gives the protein CASSLDRGYSNQPQHF.